A single sample is the source of the 10 T cell receptor beta chains below, sequenced in a study of early T cells in non-severe SARS-CoV-2 infection. TCRdb reprocessed the 5' RACE reads via MiXCR and lists one record per CDR3 protein. The sample lists 25,000 to 35,000 distinct CDR3 sequences, about 4.5% seen once, with approximately 5.3% in the top ten. Specimen: whole blood, collected at baseline. The receptors here all came from an adult who was a healthcare worker with PCR-confirmed SARS-CoV-2 infection or an uninfected control (not recorded which).

This clonotype has just a few counts. This chain connects TRBV6-1 to TRBJ2-3; D not resolved. Trimming took off 7 bases at V and 1 base at J, with 12 bases between the two ends. Germline CDR1 reads MNHNS; CDR2 reads SASEGT. The CDR3 runs to 14 residues. CDR3 DNA sequence: TGTGCCAGCAAAGACACCGGAGGCACAGATACGCAGTATTTT. This encodes CASKDTGGTDTQYF.

This clonotype was recorded a few times. The CDR3 here is CASSQRGGGVLYEQYF. CDR3 bases: TGTGCCAGCAGCCAAAGGGGAGGGGGAGTCCTCTACGAGCAGTACTTC. The chain links TRBV4-2 to TRBJ2-7, with D perhaps TRBD2 (7 bases). V lost 2 bases and J lost 3, with 17 bases in between. The CDR3 sequence is 16 residues long. Germline lookup yields CDR1 LGHNA and CDR2 YNFKEQ.

This clonotype was seen repeatedly, ten times or more. V usage is TRBV7-8 and J usage is TRBJ1-1; D remains ambiguous. CDR1 and CDR2 (germline): SGHVS, FQNEAQ. The length of the CDR3 is 13 residues. Trimming took off 3 bases at V and 1 base at J, with 6 bases between the two ends. The CDR3 reads CASSLMSNTEAFF. For the CDR3, the DNA is TGTGCCAGCAGCTTGATGTCGAACACTGAAGCTTTCTTT. Full variable domain (rest looked up from reference TRBV7-8 and TRBJ1-1): GAGVSQSPRYKVAKRGQDVALRCDPISGHVSLFWYQQALGQGPEFLTYFQNEAQLDKSGLPSDRFFAERPEGSVSTLKIQRTQQEDSAVYLCASSLMSNTEAFFGQGTRLTVV.

This clonotype was seen repeatedly, ten times or more. The chain is built from TRBV12-3 or TRBV12-4 and TRBJ2-2; D is undetermined. V was cut by 5 bases and J by 2 bases, with 6 bases left in between. The CDR3 length is 13 residues. CDR3 sequence reads: CASSAPNTGELFF. The CDR3 nucleotides read TGTGCCAGCAGTGCCCCAAACACCGGGGAGCTGTTTTTT.

The chain couples TRBV10-3 to TRBJ2-5; 8 positions agree with TRBD2. The V gene end was trimmed by 8 bases and the J gene end by 3 bases; junction bases not matched to a gene: 5. The CDR3 spans 13 residues. Germline V lookup: CDR1 ENHRY, CDR2 SYGVKD. CDR3 residues: CAISGGEEETQYF. In nucleotides, the CDR3 is TGTGCCATCTCCGGGGGGGAGGAAGAGACCCAGTACTTC.

This clonotype has a handful of counts. This chain joins TRBV28 and TRBJ2-3; D gene ambiguous. This CDR3 contains 13 residues. Deletions cut 2 bases from V and 4 bases from J, with 7 bases between. Looked up from germline, CDR1 is MDHEN and CDR2 is SYDVKM. DNA for the CDR3: TGTGCCAGCAGTTTAAAACTGTCAGATACGCAGTATTTT. Protein: CASSLKLSDTQYF.

V is TRBV5-4 and J is TRBJ2-1, with a possible D match to TRBD1 (5 bases). Germline assignment: CDR1 SGHNT and CDR2 YYREEE (reference sequence). V was pared by 2 bases and J by 5 bases, with 20 bases between. CDR3 length: 17 amino acids. The CDR3 region has the DNA TGTGCCAGCAGCTTACCGTCCTGGGGTAGGGGTAACAATGAGCAGTTCTTC. This codes for CASSLPSWGRGNNEQFF.

This clonotype was detected ten times or more. This CDR3 reads CASSLGQNSYNEQFF. Written as DNA, the CDR3 is TGCGCCAGCAGTCTAGGACAGAACTCCTACAATGAGCAGTTCTTC. This chain joins TRBV4-1 and TRBJ2-1, with D maybe TRBD1 (6 bases). V dropped 6 bases and J dropped 0 bases, with 12 bases sitting between them. The CDR3 length is 15 residues. Germline-derived CDR1 and CDR2 are MGHRA and YSYEKL.

The chain recombines TRBV3-1 with TRBJ2-1, with D possibly being TRBD1 (5 bases). This CDR3 has 13 amino acids. From germline, CDR1 is LGHDT and CDR2 YNNKEL (reference sequence). V lost 4 bases and J lost 4, with 8 bases in between. Here the CDR3 DNA reads TGTGCCAGCAGCCCCCGACAGTACAATGAGCAGTTCTTC. Translated, it gives CASSPRQYNEQFF.

The table lists this clonotype with many counts. The V gene is TRBV20-1, the J gene TRBJ1-1, with TRBD1 matching over 9 bases. Germline CDR1 and CDR2: DFQATT and SNEGSKA (reference sequence). J lost 9 bases, V lost 2 bases, and 13 bases had no gene match. This CDR3 contains 15 residues. CDR3 in amino acids: CSARSSGTGMAQAFF. The CDR3 nucleotides are TGCAGTGCTAGATCGTCCGGGACAGGGATGGCTCAAGCTTTCTTT.